The clone carrying this TCR beta chain was counted at least ten times. Its antigen is not identified. The data were taken from a study of CD8 T cells in ankylosing spondylitis. Study-level points and caveats: In the blood and synovial fluid of reactive arthritis, some motif variants had been previously reported. Significant enrichment of disease-linked clones was reportedly seen in matched ankylosing spondylitis synovial fluid. Ankylosing spondylitis blood appeared to be characterized by a TCR beta motif of roughly eight highly homologous variants.

The V gene end was trimmed by 6 bases and the J gene end by 3 bases; junction bases not matched to a gene: 11. Germline assignment: CDR1 MNHEY and CDR2 SVGEGT. The CDR3 covers 16 residues. Scientists made TCR beta libraries using quantitative 5'-RACE with molecular barcodes. MiXCR, applied by TCRdb to the 5' RACE reads, yields one record per CDR3 protein. The sample records tens of thousands of distinct CDR3 sequences, roughly 9% being singletons. This rearrangement joins TRBV6-2 or TRBV6-3 to TRBJ1-5; TRBD1 aligns across 7 bases. The specimen was blood, either unsorted or a sorted T cell fraction (not recorded which). The clonotype originates from a male donor with ankylosing spondylitis. In DNA form, the CDR3 reads TGTGCCAGCAGAACCTTGACAGGGCACTTCAATCAGCCCCAGCATTTT. This gives the protein CASRTLTGHFNQPQHF.